These T cell receptor beta chains were read from a single sample in a study of shared clonotypes between healthy human individuals. Profiling relied on immunoSEQ multiplex PCR, and the TCRdb table lists in-frame clones only, not all of them. Of about 680,000 clones listed, roughly 73% are singletons. The sequencing input was memory CD4+ T cells sorted from blood. These receptors came from a woman aged 25 to 39 in good health. Each CDR3 is given with its conserved first and last residue. A D gene is named only where the DNA matches it firmly. Clone size is shown for a subset of rows, as once, few, many or a class of expanded clone.

clone size | CDR3 length | J gene | V gene | D gene | CDR3 DNA | CDR3 protein
few | 15 | TRBJ2-1 | TRBV7-7 | TRBD2 | TGTGCCAGCAGCGCTACTAGCGGGAGGGCCAATGAGCAGTTCTTC | CASSATSGRANEQFF
NA | 16 | TRBJ1-2 | TRBV28 | TRBD1 | TGTGCCAGCAGTTTAATCGGGACAGGGACTAACTATGGCTACACCTTC | CASSLIGTGTNYGYTF
NA | 15 | TRBJ2-7 | TRBV9 | TRBD2 | TGTGCCAGCAGCCCCCAAGGACTAGCGGTACACGAGCAGTACTTC | CASSPQGLAVHEQYF
NA | 13 | TRBJ1-2 | TRBV14 | NA | TGTGCCAGCAGCCAAGGACGTACGGGAGGCTACACCTTC | CASSQGRTGGYTF
NA | 15 | TRBJ1-3 | TRBV19 | NA | TGTGCCAGTAGTGCAGGTGGGGCGACTGGAAACACCATATATTTT | CASSAGGATGNTIYF
NA | 14 | TRBJ1-5 | TRBV2 | TRBD1 | TGTGCCAGCAGTGCCGGACAGGGTTATCAGCCCCAGCATTTT | CASSAGQGYQPQHF
NA | 14 | TRBJ2-5 | TRBV19 | TRBD1 | TGTGCCAGTAGTGATACAGGGGGAAAAGAGACCCAGTACTTC | CASSDTGGKETQYF
NA | 16 | TRBJ2-3 | TRBV5-1 | NA | TGCGCCAGCAGCTTGTTGGGGGTATTGGGCACAGATACGCAGTATTTT | CASSLLGVLGTDTQYF
NA | 16 | TRBJ2-7 | TRBV25-1 | TRBD2 | TGTGCCAGCCAAAGTTCAAATAGCGGGAGCTCCTACGAGCAGTACTTC | CASQSSNSGSSYEQYF
once | 16 | TRBJ2-7 | TRBV15 | TRBD2 | TGTGCCACCAGCCCCCGAGCTGGCGGGAGCCGATACGAGCAGTACTTC | CATSPRAGGSRYEQYF
NA | 16 | TRBJ1-2 | TRBV7-9 | TRBD1 | TGTGCCAGCAGCCGAGGCGGGGACAGCCTAAACTATGGCTACACCTTC | CASSRGGDSLNYGYTF
NA | 15 | TRBJ2-6 | TRBV4-2 | NA | TGTGCCAGCAGCCAAGGGGGCGTTGGGGCCAACGTCCTGACTTTC | CASSQGGVGANVLTF
NA | 13 | TRBJ2-1 | TRBV7-2 | NA | TGTGCCTGCTCCTGGCAAAGTTACAATGAGCAGTTCTTC | CACSWQSYNEQFF
once | 17 | TRBJ1-1 | TRBV7-8 | NA | TGTGCCAGCAGCTTAGAGGCGTCGGTCAGGGCGAACACTGAAGCTTTCTTT | CASSLEASVRANTEAFF
NA | 15 | TRBJ2-7 | TRBV19 | TRBD2 | TGTGCCAGTAGAGTTCACAGCGGGACGACCTACGAGCAGTACTTC | CASRVHSGTTYEQYF
NA | 12 | TRBJ2-7 | TRBV7-9 | TRBD1 | TGTGCCAGCACCCGGGACAGCTACGAGCAGTACTTC | CASTRDSYEQYF
NA | 12 | TRBJ2-7 | TRBV7-9 | NA | TGTGCCAGCAGCTTAGGGGGATGGGAGCAGTACTTC | CASSLGGWEQYF
NA | 17 | TRBJ2-1 | TRBV11-1 | TRBD2 | TGTGCCAGCAGCCCCCTAGCGGGAGGGTTTTCCTACAATGAGCAGTTCTTC | CASSPLAGGFSYNEQFF
NA | 14 | TRBJ1-5 | TRBV19 | NA | TGTGCCAGTAGTGCTAATACGGGACTAGGTAACCAGCATTTT | CASSANTGLGNQHF
NA | 13 | TRBJ2-5 | TRBV5-1 | TRBD2 | TGCGCCAGCTACCTGACGGGGGGAGAGACCCAGTACTTC | CASYLTGGETQYF
NA | 14 | TRBJ2-7 | TRBV4-2 | NA | TGTGCCAGCAGCCAAGGCCCCGGTTACCACGAGCAGTACTTC | CASSQGPGYHEQYF
few | 15 | TRBJ2-2 | TRBV2 | TRBD2 | TGTGCCAGCCAGCGGGAGGCCTTGAACACCGGGGAGCTGTTTTTT | CASQREALNTGELFF
few | 14 | TRBJ1-2 | TRBV28 | TRBD1 | TGTGCCAGCAGGGGCAGGGGGGCCAATTATGGCTACACCTTC | CASRGRGANYGYTF
NA | 15 | TRBJ2-7 | TRBV6-5 | TRBD2 | TGTGCCAGCAGTCCCAGCGGGAGGGCCTGGTACGAGCAGTACTTC | CASSPSGRAWYEQYF
NA | 15 | TRBJ2-3 | TRBV2 | TRBD2 | TGTGCCAGCAGTGACGGCGGGAGTGGCACAGATACGCAGTATTTT | CASSDGGSGTDTQYF
NA | 14 | TRBJ1-1 | TRBV19 | NA | TGTGCCAGTCTAAGCATACCCGGGGCCACTGAAGCTTTCTTT | CASLSIPGATEAFF
NA | 14 | TRBJ2-2 | TRBV5-1 | TRBD1 | TGCGCCAGCAGCAGGGGACAGGGAGGCGGGGAGCTGTTTTTT | CASSRGQGGGELFF
NA | 14 | TRBJ2-1 | TRBV28 | NA | TGTGCCAGCAGAATTAGCGGCCTGAGGAATGAGCAGTTCTTC | CASRISGLRNEQFF
NA | 13 | TRBJ1-1 | TRBV7-9 | NA | TGTGCCAGCAGCTTGGACGTTTACTCTGAAGCTTTCTTT | CASSLDVYSEAFF
NA | 16 | TRBJ1-1 | TRBV4-1 | NA | TGCGCCAGCAGCCAAGATGAGGAGGGGCCAGCCACTGAAGCTTTCTTT | CASSQDEEGPATEAFF
NA | 13 | TRBJ2-5 | TRBV11-2 | NA | TGTGCCAGCAGCTTGGGCAGGGTAGAGACCCAGTACTTC | CASSLGRVETQYF
NA | 13 | TRBJ1-1 | TRBV6-5 | NA | TGTGCCAGCAGTTCGGGGACTCACACTGAAGCTTTCTTT | CASSSGTHTEAFF
NA | 16 | TRBJ2-7 | TRBV5-1 | TRBD1 | TGCGCCAGCAGCCGCTGGGGACAGGGTGTTTCCTACGAGCAGTACTTC | CASSRWGQGVSYEQYF
NA | 16 | TRBJ2-5 | TRBV7-3 | TRBD2 | TGTGCCAGCAGCTTAATCCCTACTAGCGAGGGGGAGACCCAGTACTTC | CASSLIPTSEGETQYF
few | 16 | TRBJ2-2 | TRBV5-1 | TRBD2 | TGCGCCAGCAGCACCGGGACTAGCGGATTCACCGGGGAGCTGTTTTTT | CASSTGTSGFTGELFF
few | 15 | TRBJ2-3 | TRBV5-1 | TRBD2 | TGCGCCAGCAGCTTGGAAGCGGGAGGGCCAGATACGCAGTATTTT | CASSLEAGGPDTQYF
few | 12 | TRBJ1-2 | TRBV6-5 | NA | TGTGCCAGCATGGGGAGGAACTATGGCTACACCTTC | CASMGRNYGYTF
NA | 14 | TRBJ1-5 | TRBV27 | TRBD1 | TGTGCCAGCAGTAGACGTGAGGGGGCTCAGCCCCAGCATTTT | CASSRREGAQPQHF
few | 15 | TRBJ2-7 | TRBV6-6 | TRBD2 | TGTGCCAGCAGTCCCACCCTAGCGGGTTCCTACGAGCAGTACTTC | CASSPTLAGSYEQYF
once | 15 | TRBJ2-5 | TRBV28 | NA | TGTGCCAGCAGTACTACAGGGAAGGGTCAGGAGACCCAGTACTTC | CASSTTGKGQETQYF
NA | 15 | TRBJ2-1 | TRBV10-3 | TRBD1 | TGTGCCATCAGTATCCCGCGAGGACAGGGCGGTGAGCAGTTCTTC | CAISIPRGQGGEQFF
many | 14 | TRBJ2-2 | TRBV11-2 | NA | TGTGCCAGCAGCGTAGGGAATGCTGCGAGGGAGCTGTTTTTT | CASSVGNAARELFF
once | 14 | TRBJ2-7 | TRBV6-6 | TRBD1 | TGTGCCAGCAGTCCTCAGGGGACAGGGTACGAGCAGTACTTC | CASSPQGTGYEQYF
NA | 21 | TRBJ2-5 | TRBV9 | NA | TGTGCCAGCAGCGTAGAGTCGGGGGAATACGGGACGCCCGCCGAACAAGAGACCCAGTACTTC | CASSVESGEYGTPAEQETQYF
once | 11 | TRBJ2-1 | TRBV13 | NA | TGTGCCAGCAGCGACCGGGACCCACAGTTCTTC | CASSDRDPQFF
once | 14 | TRBJ2-2 | TRBV28 | NA | TGTGCCAGCAGTTTCTTATCCTACACCGGGGAGCTGTTTTTT | CASSFLSYTGELFF
NA | 15 | TRBJ1-3 | TRBV15 | NA | TGTGCCACCAGCAGAAAACGACAAGGAAGGGACACCATATATTTT | CATSRKRQGRDTIYF